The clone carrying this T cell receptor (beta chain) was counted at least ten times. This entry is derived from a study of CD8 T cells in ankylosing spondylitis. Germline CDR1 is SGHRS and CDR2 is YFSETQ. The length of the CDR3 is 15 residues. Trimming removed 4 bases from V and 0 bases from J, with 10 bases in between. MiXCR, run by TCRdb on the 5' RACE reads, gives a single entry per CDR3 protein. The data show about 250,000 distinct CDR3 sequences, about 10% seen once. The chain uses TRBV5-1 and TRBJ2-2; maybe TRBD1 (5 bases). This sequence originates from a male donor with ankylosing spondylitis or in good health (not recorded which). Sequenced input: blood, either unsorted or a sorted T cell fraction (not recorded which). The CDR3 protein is CASSLQGTNTGELFF. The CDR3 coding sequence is TGCGCCAGCAGCCTCCAGGGTACGAACACCGGGGAGCTGTTTTTT.